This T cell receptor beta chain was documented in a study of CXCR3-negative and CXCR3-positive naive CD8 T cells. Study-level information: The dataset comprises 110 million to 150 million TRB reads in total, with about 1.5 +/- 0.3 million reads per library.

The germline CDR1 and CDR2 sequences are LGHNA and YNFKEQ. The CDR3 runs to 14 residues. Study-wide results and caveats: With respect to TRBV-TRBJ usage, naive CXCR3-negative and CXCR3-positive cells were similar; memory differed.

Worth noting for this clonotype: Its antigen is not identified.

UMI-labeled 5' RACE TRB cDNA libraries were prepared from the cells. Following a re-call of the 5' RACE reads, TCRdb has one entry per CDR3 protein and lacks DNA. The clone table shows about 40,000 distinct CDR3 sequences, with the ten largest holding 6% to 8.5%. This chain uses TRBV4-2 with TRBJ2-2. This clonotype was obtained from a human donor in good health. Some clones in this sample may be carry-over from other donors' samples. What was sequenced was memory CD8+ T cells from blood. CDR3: CASGSLTFTGELFF.